This paragraph reports one T cell receptor (beta chain). The target antigen is unknown. Sequencing used immunoSEQ multiplex PCR; TCRdb keeps in-frame clones, though not all of them. The sample carries over 150,000 clones, 75% to 90% recorded once. The donors were part of the validation cohort, which consisted of over a hundred subjects and was separate from the first cohort of 666 subjects. This record belongs to a study of cytomegalovirus exposure and HLA in healthy donors. On the study more broadly: The same platform was used for the roughly 120 validation repertoires as for the approximately 730 first-cohort repertoires, as reported in a later analysis.

Study-level findings and limits: The study labeled about 160 TCR beta chains cytomegalovirus-associated. The tendency of first-cohort TCR clusters to co-occur in the 120 or so validation repertoires emerged from a later analysis.

V was clipped by 5 bases and J by 6 bases; unmatched bases: 11. Germline CDR1 reads PRHDT; CDR2 reads FYEKMQ (reference sequence). The CDR3 has 15 residues. The TCR sequence derives from a young man in good health and CMV-seropositive. The specimen sequenced was PBMCs. This chain links TRBV13 with TRBJ1-1; 8 positions match TRBD1. The CDR3 nucleotides read TGTGCCAGCAGCACCCGTACAGGGGGTGGAGCTGAAGCTTTCTTT. Residues: CASSTRTGGGAEAFF. The full variable domain, with the rest looked up from reference TRBV13 and TRBJ1-1, is AAGVIQSPRHLIKEKRETATLKCYPIPRHDTVYWYQQGPGQDPQFLISFYEKMQSDKGSIPDRFSAQQFSDYHSELNMSSLELGDSALYFCASSTRTGGGAEAFFGQGTRLTVV.